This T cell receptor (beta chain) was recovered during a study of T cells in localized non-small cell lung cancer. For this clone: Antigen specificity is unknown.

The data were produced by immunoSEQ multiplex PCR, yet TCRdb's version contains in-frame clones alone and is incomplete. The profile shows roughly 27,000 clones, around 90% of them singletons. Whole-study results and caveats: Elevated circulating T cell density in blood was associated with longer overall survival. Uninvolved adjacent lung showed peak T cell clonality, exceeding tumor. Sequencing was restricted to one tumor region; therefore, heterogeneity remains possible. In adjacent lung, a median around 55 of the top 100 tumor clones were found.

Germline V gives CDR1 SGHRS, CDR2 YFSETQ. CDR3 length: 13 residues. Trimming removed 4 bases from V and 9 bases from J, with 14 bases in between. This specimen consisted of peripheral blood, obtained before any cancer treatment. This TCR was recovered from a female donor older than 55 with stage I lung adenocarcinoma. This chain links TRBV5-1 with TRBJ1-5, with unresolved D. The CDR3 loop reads CASSLDGQGPQHF. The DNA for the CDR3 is TGCGCCAGCAGCCTGGACGGGCAAGGGCCCCAGCATTTT.